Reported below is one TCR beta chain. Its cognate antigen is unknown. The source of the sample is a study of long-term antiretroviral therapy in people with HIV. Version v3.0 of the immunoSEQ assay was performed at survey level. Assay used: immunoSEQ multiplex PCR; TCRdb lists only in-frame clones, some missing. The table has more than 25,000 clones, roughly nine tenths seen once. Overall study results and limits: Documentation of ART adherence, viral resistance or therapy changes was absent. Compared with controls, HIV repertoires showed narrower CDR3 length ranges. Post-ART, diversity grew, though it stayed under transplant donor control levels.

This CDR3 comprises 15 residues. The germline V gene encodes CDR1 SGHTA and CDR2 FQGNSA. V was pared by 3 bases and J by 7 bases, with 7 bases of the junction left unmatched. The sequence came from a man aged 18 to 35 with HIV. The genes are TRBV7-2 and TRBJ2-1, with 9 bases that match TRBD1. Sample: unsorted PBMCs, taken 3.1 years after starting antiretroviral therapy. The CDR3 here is CASSLMGQGVNEQFF. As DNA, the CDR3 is TGTGCCAGCAGCTTGATGGGACAGGGTGTAAATGAGCAGTTCTTC. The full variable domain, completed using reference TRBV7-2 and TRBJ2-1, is GAGVSQSPSNKVTEKGKDVELRCDPISGHTALYWYRQSLGQGLEFLIYFQGNSAPDKSGLPSDRFSAERTGGSVSTLTIQRTQQEDSAVYLCASSLMGQGVNEQFFGPGTRLTVL.